The sequence of this T cell receptor (beta chain) was determined in a study of regulatory T cells in long-lasting Graves disease. Construction of the TCR beta libraries employed iRepertoire HTBI primers in conjunction with Arm-PCR of CDR3 regions. TCRdb processed the multiplex PCR reads anew with MiXCR; each CDR3 protein has one entry. This table has 200,000 to 300,000 distinct CDR3 sequences, just over 20% appearing once. Trimming took 5 bases from V and 4 from J; bases not matched to a gene: 17. The CDR3 extends over 19 amino acids. CDR1 is MNHNS and CDR2 is SASEGT in the germline V gene. Points on this clonotype: Its antigen remains unknown.

Time point in this sample: newly diagnosed GD, antithyroid drugs for less than 3 months. With RNA extracted from PBMCs as input, the TCR library was made. Findings and limits, study-wide: Clonotypes that were public and shared totalled 2,500 to 3,500 in persistent patients versus roughly 1,000 in new patients.

The rearrangement joins TRBV6-1 to TRBJ1-2; the match to TRBD1 covers 12 bases. Material: peripheral blood mononuclear cells (PBMCs), obtained at new diagnosis, from a patient treated with antithyroid drugs. The receptor's source is a female donor with Graves disease. CDR3 in amino acids: CASSIYHIPGQGASYGYTF. The DNA for the CDR3 is TGTGCCAGCAGTATCTACCACATACCGGGACAGGGGGCGAGCTATGGCTACACCTTC.